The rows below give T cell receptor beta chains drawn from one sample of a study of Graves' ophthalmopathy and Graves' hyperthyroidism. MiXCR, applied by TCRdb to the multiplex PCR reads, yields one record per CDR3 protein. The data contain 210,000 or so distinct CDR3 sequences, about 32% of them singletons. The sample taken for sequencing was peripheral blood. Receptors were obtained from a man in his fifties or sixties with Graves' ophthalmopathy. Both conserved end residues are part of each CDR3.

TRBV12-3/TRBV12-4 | CASSRVQGSPYEQYF
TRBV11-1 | CASSRSGLAKGPGELFF
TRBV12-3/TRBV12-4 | CASSLIGQNTEAFF
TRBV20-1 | CSASSPYNTGELFF
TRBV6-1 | CASTRGTGGTEAFF
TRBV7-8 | CASSLERWTGSNQPQHF
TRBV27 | CASSPGTGGLSPLHF
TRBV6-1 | CASSERGDEQYF
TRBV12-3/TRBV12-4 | CASSLQVSTEAFF
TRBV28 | CASSLFYGNTEAFF
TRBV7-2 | CASSRPGLAGRELFF
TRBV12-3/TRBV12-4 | CASTEHGRGLGTQYF
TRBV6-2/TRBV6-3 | CASSYRGYEAFF
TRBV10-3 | CAISGQGEGGYTF
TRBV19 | CASKELRTGVSGYTF
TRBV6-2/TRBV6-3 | CASSEWLTSGIYEQYF
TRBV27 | CASNLVGVNTEAFF
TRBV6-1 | CASSRHREDYGYTF
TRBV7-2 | CASSSSVEQYF
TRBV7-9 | CASSLASGGYEQYF
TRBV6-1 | CASRDQGGTEAFF
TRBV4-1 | CASSPEVPPANTGELFF
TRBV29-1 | CSVVEREGRNIQYF
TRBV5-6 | CASSLGQGTNTGELFF
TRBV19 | CASSSGAGNRPQHF
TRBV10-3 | CAISGLAGGPNEQYF
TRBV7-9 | CASSYVSGANVLTF
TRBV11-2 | CASSLGTGGQPQHF
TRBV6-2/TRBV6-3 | CASSYFSGENNYEQYF
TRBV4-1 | CASSQRPHGAGGETQYF
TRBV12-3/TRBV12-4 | CASSFGLAGGRKETQYF
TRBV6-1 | CASKIGQGLEAFF
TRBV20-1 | CSAGPSNTEAFF
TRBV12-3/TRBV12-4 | CASKLAGETQYF
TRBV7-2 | CASSPSAVKNIQYF
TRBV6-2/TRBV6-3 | CASSTGTVYEQYF
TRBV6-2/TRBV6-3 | CASRRDRDQETQYF
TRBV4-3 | CASSQVDRRETQYF
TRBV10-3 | CAISESSGGLSYEQYF
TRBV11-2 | CASSLGVNTEAFF
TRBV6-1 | CASNRAGSNTEAFF
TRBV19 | CASSIWVGGQGPRQPQHF